Presented here are 15 T cell receptor beta chains from one specimen sequenced in a study of CD8 T cells in Susac syndrome. Reverse transcription of roughly 0.5 to 1 ug RNA was carried out with random hexamers. Each CDR3 protein gets one entry after TCRdb re-called the immunoSEQ multiplex PCR reads with MiXCR. The sample consists of roughly 150,000 distinct CDR3 sequences, roughly 95% of them appearing once. Sequenced material: CD4+ T cells from PBMCs. These receptors were taken from a human donor with Susac syndrome.

The chain combines TRBV3-1 with TRBJ1-4; D may be TRBD1 (5 bases). Per germline, CDR1 LGHDT and CDR2 YNNKEL (reference sequence). Trimming stripped 1 base from V and 13 bases from J, with 10 bases between. The CDR3 is 12 amino acids. CDR3 coding DNA: TGTGCCAGCAGCCAAGGGGGGTCTAGACTGTTTTTT. Protein sequence: CASSQGGSRLFF.

This rearrangement joins TRBV7-2 to TRBJ2-1; D is unresolved. Trimming pared 4 bases from V and 5 bases from J, leaving 6 bases between. From germline, CDR1 is SGHTA and CDR2 FQGNSA. The CDR3 extends over 12 amino acids. The CDR3 DNA reads as TGTGCCAGCAGCTCCGACCACAATGAGCAGTTCTTC. It codes for CASSSDHNEQFF.

The J gene is TRBJ2-7, the V gene TRBV2, with 11 bases lining up with TRBD1. After removal of 6 bases from V and 3 bases from J, the junction contained 4 bases not matched to a gene. Germline V CDR1 and CDR2: SNHLY, FYNNEI. The CDR3 length is 14 residues. The CDR3 sequence: CASSTGQGVYEQYF. The CDR3 DNA reads as TGTGCCAGCAGCACGGGACAGGGGGTCTACGAGCAGTACTTC. The full variable domain, completed using reference TRBV2 and TRBJ2-7, is EPEVTQTPSHQVTQMGQEVILRCVPISNHLYFYWYRQILGQKVEFLVSFYNNEISEKSEIFDDQFSVERPDGSNFTLKIRSTKLEDSAMYFCASSTGQGVYEQYFGPGTRLTVT.

The chain couples TRBV4-2 to TRBJ1-2, with a tentative D call TRBD1 (6 bases). V was trimmed by 4 bases and J by 6 bases, leaving 12 bases between them. Germline loops: CDR1 LGHNA, CDR2 YNFKEQ. This CDR3 comprises 13 residues. CDR3 bases: TGTGCCAGCAGCCCCGCCCGGGACAATGGCTACACCTTC. It is translated as CASSPARDNGYTF.

The chain carries TRBV28 and TRBJ1-2; D gene ambiguous. Germline V gene data show CDR1 as MDHEN and CDR2 as SYDVKM. V was shortened by 7 bases and J by 2 bases, with 11 bases between the two germline ends. CDR3 size: 13 residues. The CDR3 nucleotides read TGTGCCAGCACCATAGGGCAGAACTATGGCTACACCTTC. Encoded protein: CASTIGQNYGYTF.

The chain combines TRBV25-1 with TRBJ2-7; D possibly corresponds to TRBD2 (6 bases). CDR3 length: 12 residues. V dropped 7 bases and J dropped 3 bases, with 10 bases sitting between them. CDR1 MGHDK and CDR2 SYGVNS come from the germline V gene. CDR3 nucleotide sequence: TGTGCCAGCACCCTGGGGGGCTACGAGCAGTACTTC. Translation: CASTLGGYEQYF.

The chain is built from TRBV29-1 and TRBJ2-6; 9 nucleotides match TRBD1. Germline V gives CDR1 SQVTM, CDR2 ANQGSEA. The trim removed 6 bases at V and 5 bases at J, leaving 8 bases unmatched. This CDR3 contains 15 residues. This CDR3 reads CSVQDRGLWANVLTF. In DNA, the CDR3 is TGCAGCGTCCAGGACAGGGGACTCTGGGCCAACGTCCTGACTTTC.

The chain combines TRBV7-9 with TRBJ1-6; D call uncertain. Germline V gene sequence: CDR1 SEHNR, CDR2 FQNEAQ (reference sequence). This CDR3 is 13 amino acids long. Trimming left V 5 bases short and J 9 bases short, with 11 bases between. This chain's CDR3 is CASSPQLGSPLHF. The CDR3 DNA reads as TGTGCCAGCAGCCCCCAATTGGGTTCACCCCTCCACTTT.

The CDR3 DNA sequence: TGTGCCAGCAGTTACCCCCGGGACGCCGGGGAGCAGTACTTC. Its protein is CASSYPRDAGEQYF. The rearrangement links TRBV6-6 to TRBJ2-7; D may match TRBD1 or TRBD2 (5 bases each). The V and J ends lost 2 bases and 7 bases respectively, with 15 bases between them. This CDR3 comprises 14 residues. The germline gives CDR1 MNHNY, CDR2 SVGAGI (reference sequence).

This clonotype turned up a few times. This chain connects TRBV5-5 to TRBJ2-6; the D gene is possibly TRBD1 (6 bases). Germline CDR1 is SGHKS and CDR2 is YYEKEE (reference sequence). Trimming shortened V by 0 bases and J by 1 base, and 11 bases separated the two germline ends. This CDR3 has 17 amino acids. The CDR3 region is CASSLGSTGSGANVLTF. CDR3 bases: TGTGCCAGCAGCTTGGGATCCACAGGGTCTGGGGCCAACGTCCTGACTTTC.

In DNA, the CDR3 is TGTGCCAGCAGTTTATGGGCAAGGGGAGGAAGCACTGAAGCTTTCTTT. Protein product: CASSLWARGGSTEAFF. The chain combines TRBV12-3 or TRBV12-4 with TRBJ1-1; D is possibly TRBD1 (5 bases). Between the trimmed V and J ends, which lost 2 bases and 4 bases, there was a span of 17 bases. The CDR3 has 16 residues.

The V and J genes are TRBV16 and TRBJ1-5, with 10 bases lining up with TRBD1. V gave up 4 bases and J gave up 3 bases; unmatched junction bases: 3. The CDR3 has 15 residues. Germline CDR1 is KGHSY and CDR2 is FQNENV. The CDR3 coding sequence is TGTGCCAGCAGCCGGGACAGGGGTACCAATCAGCCCCAGCATTTT. It codes for CASSRDRGTNQPQHF.

This rearrangement joins TRBV20-1 to TRBJ2-7; TRBD1 or TRBD2 may be the D gene (6 bases each). The ends were cut back, 6 bases at V and 3 bases at J, with 15 bases in the middle. This CDR3 region has 13 residues. Germline lookup yields CDR1 DFQATT and CDR2 SNEGSKA (reference sequence). This CDR3 reads CSARGPLGYEQYF. CDR3 bases: TGCAGTGCCCGGGGGCCGCTCGGCTACGAGCAGTACTTC.

The chain links TRBV29-1 to TRBJ2-1; a possible D gene is TRBD1 (6 bases). Germline CDR1 and CDR2: SQVTM and ANQGSEA. This CDR3 is 15 amino acids long. Between the trimmed V and J ends, which lost 3 bases and 0 bases, there was a span of 12 bases. For the CDR3, the DNA is TGCAGCGTTGAGCCACAGGGTAGCTCCTACAATGAGCAGTTCTTC. As protein: CSVEPQGSSYNEQFF.

The genes are TRBV4-3 and TRBJ1-3; D uncertain. Germline V CDR1 and CDR2: LGHNA, YSLEER. The CDR3 covers 15 residues. V was trimmed by 0 bases and J by 3 bases, leaving 9 bases between them. The CDR3 nucleotides read TGCGCCAGCAGCCAAGATAGGACGGGTGGAAACACCATATATTTT. It specifies CASSQDRTGGNTIYF.